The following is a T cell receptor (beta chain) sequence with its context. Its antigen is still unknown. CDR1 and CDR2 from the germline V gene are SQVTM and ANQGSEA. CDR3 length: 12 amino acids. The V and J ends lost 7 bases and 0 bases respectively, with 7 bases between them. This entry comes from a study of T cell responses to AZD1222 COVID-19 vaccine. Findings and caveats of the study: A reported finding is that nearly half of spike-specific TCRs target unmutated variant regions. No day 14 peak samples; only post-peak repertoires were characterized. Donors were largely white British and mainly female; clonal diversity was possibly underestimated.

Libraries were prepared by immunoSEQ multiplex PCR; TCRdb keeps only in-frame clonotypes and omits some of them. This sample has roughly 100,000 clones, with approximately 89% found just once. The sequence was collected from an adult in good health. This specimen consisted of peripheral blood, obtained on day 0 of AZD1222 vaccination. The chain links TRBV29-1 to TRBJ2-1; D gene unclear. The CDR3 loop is CSGASSYNEQFF. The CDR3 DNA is TGCAGCGGGGCTAGCTCCTACAATGAGCAGTTCTTC.